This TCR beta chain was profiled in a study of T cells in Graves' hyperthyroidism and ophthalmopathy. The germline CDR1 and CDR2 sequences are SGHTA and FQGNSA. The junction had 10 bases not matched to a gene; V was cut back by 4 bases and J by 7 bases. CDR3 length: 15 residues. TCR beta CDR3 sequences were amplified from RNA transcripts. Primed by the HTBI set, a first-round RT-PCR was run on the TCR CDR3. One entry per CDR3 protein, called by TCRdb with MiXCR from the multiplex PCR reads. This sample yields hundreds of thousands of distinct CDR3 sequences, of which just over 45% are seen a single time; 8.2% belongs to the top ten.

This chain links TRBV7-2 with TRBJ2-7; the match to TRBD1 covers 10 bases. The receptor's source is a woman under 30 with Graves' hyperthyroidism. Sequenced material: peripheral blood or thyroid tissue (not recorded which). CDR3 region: CASSSTGTGVREQYF. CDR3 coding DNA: TGTGCCAGCAGCTCAACCGGGACAGGGGTGAGGGAGCAGTACTTC.